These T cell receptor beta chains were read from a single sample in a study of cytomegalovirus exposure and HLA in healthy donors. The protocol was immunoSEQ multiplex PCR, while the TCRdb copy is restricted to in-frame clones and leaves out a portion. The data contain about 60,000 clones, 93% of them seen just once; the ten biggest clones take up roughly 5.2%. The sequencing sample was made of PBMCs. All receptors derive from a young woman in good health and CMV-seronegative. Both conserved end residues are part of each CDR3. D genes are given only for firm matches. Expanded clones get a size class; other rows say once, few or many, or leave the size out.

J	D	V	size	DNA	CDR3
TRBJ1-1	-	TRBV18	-	TGTGCCAGCTCCCGAGACAGCCACACTGAAGCTTTCTTT	CASSRDSHTEAFF
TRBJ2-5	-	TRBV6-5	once	TGTGCCAGCAGCCCCCCGTCCGGGACCCAGTACTTC	CASSPPSGTQYF
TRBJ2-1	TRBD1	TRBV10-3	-	TGTGCCAGCGTCCCCGGGACAGGGGTGGATGAGCAGTTCTTC	CASVPGTGVDEQFF
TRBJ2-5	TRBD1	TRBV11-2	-	TGTGCCAGCAGCACGGAGGACAGGTACCAAGAGACCCAGTACTTC	CASSTEDRYQETQYF
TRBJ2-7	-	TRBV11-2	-	TGTGCCAGCAGCTTAGCGGGCCCGGGAGTGGGACGATCCGAGCAGTACTTC	CASSLAGPGVGRSEQYF
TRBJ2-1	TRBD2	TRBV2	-	TGTGCCAGCAGTGAAAGGATGGGCGGGAGTAGCAATGAGCAGTTCTTC	CASSERMGGSSNEQFF
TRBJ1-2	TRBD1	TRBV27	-	TGTGCCAGCGGGTGGTACAGGGGAGACTATGGCTACACCTTC	CASGWYRGDYGYTF
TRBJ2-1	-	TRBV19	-	TGTGCCAGTAGCCTCGGAGGGCCTGGGGGTAAGTTCTTC	CASSLGGPGGKFF
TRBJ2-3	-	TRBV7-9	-	TGTGCCAGCAGCCTGACCGCACTAGAAACAGATACGCAGTATTTT	CASSLTALETDTQYF
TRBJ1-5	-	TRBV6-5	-	TGTGCCAGCAGTTACTCAGGGGAAAATCAGCCCCAGCATTTT	CASSYSGENQPQHF
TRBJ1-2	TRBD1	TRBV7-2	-	TGTGCCAGCAGCTACCCGGACAGGGACCTCTATGGCTACACCTTC	CASSYPDRDLYGYTF
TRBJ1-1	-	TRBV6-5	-	TGTGCCAGCAGTTACACCAAGACAGTTGAAGCTTTCTTT	CASSYTKTVEAFF
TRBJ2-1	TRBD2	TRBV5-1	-	TGCGCCAGCAGCTTGATTTCCGGGACTAGCCCCTACAATGAGCAGTTCTTC	CASSLISGTSPYNEQFF
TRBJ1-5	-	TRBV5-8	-	TGTGCCAGCAGTAAAGGGGTTTGGGGACTCAATCAGCCCCAGCATTTT	CASSKGVWGLNQPQHF
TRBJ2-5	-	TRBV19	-	TGTGCCAGTAGTATAGGGGCGCGGGTAGGGAAAGAGACCCAGTACTTC	CASSIGARVGKETQYF
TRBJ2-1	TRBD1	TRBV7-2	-	TGTGCCAGTTACCGAGGGGGCGCAGGCAATGAGCAGTTCTTC	CASYRGGAGNEQFF
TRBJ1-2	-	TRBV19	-	TGTGCCAGCGAGGGACAACAATATGGCTACACCTTC	CASEGQQYGYTF
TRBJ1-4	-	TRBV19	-	TGTGCCAGTAGTATGGTGGGGGGGGAAAAACTGTTTTTT	CASSMVGGEKLFF
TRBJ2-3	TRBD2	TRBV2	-	TGTGCCAGCAGTGAAAGTAGCGGGGGCCGAGAGGATACGCAGTATTTT	CASSESSGGREDTQYF
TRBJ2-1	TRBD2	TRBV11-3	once	TGTGCCAGCAGCTTAGTACTAGCGGGAGGATGGAGCAATGAGCAGTTCTTC	CASSLVLAGGWSNEQFF
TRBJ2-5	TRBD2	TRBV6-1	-	TGTGCCAGCAGTGGCAGCGGGGGAGTGAGGAGGGAGACCCAGTACTTC	CASSGSGGVRRETQYF
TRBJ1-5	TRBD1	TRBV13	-	TGTGCCAGCAGCCTGGGACAGCTCCGCAATCAGCCCCAGCATTTT	CASSLGQLRNQPQHF
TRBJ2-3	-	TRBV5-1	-	TGCGCCAGCAGCTTGGAAGCTGTCGCGGATACGCAGTATTTT	CASSLEAVADTQYF
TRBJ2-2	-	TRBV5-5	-	TGTGCCAGCAGCTTGGATTGGGCTGGGAACACCGGGGAGCTGTTTTTT	CASSLDWAGNTGELFF
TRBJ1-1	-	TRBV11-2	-	TGTGCCAGCAGCTTAGACCGCACCGGGGAAGCTTTCTTT	CASSLDRTGEAFF
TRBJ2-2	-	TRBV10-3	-	TGTGCCATCAGTGAGTTTCAGGAGGACACCGGGGAGCTGTTTTTT	CAISEFQEDTGELFF
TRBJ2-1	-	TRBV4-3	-	TGCGCCAGCAGCCAAACTTCCTCCGGGACATACTCCTACAATGAGCAGTTCTTC	CASSQTSSGTYSYNEQFF
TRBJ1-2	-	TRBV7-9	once	TGTGCCAGCAGCCAGGGGCGGAATGGCTACACCTTC	CASSQGRNGYTF
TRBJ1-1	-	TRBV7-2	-	TGTGCCAGCAGCGTGACAGGACGCACTGAAGCTTTCTTT	CASSVTGRTEAFF
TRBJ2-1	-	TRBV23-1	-	TGCGCCAGCAGTCAATCACCGGGAAAGCCCTCCTACAATGAGCAGTTCTTC	CASSQSPGKPSYNEQFF
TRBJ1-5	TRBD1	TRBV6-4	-	TGTGCCAGCTGGCAGGGGGCTAACGGTCAGCCCCAGCATTTT	CASWQGANGQPQHF
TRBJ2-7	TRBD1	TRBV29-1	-	TGCAGCGTAGGCCGGGACAGGGGCAAGTACGAGCAGTACTTC	CSVGRDRGKYEQYF
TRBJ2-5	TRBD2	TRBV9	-	TGTGCCAGCAGTAAGAGCGGGGATACAGAGACCCAGTACTTC	CASSKSGDTETQYF
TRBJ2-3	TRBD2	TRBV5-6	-	TGTGCCAGCAGCTTAGCGGGGGGGCTAGATACGCAGTATTTT	CASSLAGGLDTQYF
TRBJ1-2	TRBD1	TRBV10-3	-	TGTGCCATCAGTATGGACAGGGCGGGGAGTTTGGGCTACACCTTC	CAISMDRAGSLGYTF
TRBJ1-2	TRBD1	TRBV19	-	TGTGCCAGTAGGAGATCCGCGGGACAGCAGTATGGCTACACCTTC	CASRRSAGQQYGYTF
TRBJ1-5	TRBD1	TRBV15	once	TGTGCCACCAGCAGAGGGATCCAGGGGGGCAATCAGCCCCAGCATTTT	CATSRGIQGGNQPQHF
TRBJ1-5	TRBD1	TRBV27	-	TGTGCCAGCAGTTACCTGGACAGGGGGCGACAGCCCCAGCATTTT	CASSYLDRGRQPQHF
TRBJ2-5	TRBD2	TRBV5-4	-	TGTGCCAGCAGCTCCTGGACTAGCGGCCAAGAGACCCAGTACTTC	CASSSWTSGQETQYF
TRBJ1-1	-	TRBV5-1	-	TGCGCCAGCAGCTTAAGGACAGCTACGAACACTGAAGCTTTCTTT	CASSLRTATNTEAFF
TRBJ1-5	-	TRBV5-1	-	TGCGCCAGCAGCTCTGGAGAGGGTTCAGATCAGCCCCAGCATTTT	CASSSGEGSDQPQHF
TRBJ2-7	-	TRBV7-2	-	TGTGCCAGCACCTCTAGCCTCTACGAGCAGTACTTC	CASTSSLYEQYF
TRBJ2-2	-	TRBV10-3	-	TGTGCCATCTCTGCAGGCACAACCGGGGAGCTGTTTTTT	CAISAGTTGELFF
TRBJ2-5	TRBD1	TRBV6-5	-	TGTGCCAGCAGTTATGGGGACAGGGGAGGGACCCAGTACTTC	CASSYGDRGGTQYF
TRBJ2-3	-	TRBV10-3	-	TGTGCCATCAGTGAGTCTAAGGGGCTCGACACTAGCACAGATACGCAGTATTTT	CAISESKGLDTSTDTQYF
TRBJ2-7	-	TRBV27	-	TGTGCCAGCGCCGGGATTAGAAACGAGCAGTACTTC	CASAGIRNEQYF
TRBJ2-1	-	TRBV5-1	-	TGCGCCAGCAGCTTTAGGGGAACTTACAATGAGCAGTTCTTC	CASSFRGTYNEQFF
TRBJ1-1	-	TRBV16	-	TGTGCCAGCGCCGGGTCCCCGAACACTGAAGCTTTCTTT	CASAGSPNTEAFF
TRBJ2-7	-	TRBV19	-	TGTGCCAGTAGTATAGTTCTGGCCCCCCTCTACGAGCAGTACTTC	CASSIVLAPLYEQYF
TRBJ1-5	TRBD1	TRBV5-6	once	TGTGCCAGCAGCGCTGGGACAGGCCGCAATCAGCCCCAGCATTTT	CASSAGTGRNQPQHF
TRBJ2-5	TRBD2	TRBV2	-	TGTGCCAGCAGTTTAGAGGCTAGCGGCGTGCAGACCCAGTACTTC	CASSLEASGVQTQYF